The source of this T cell receptor beta chain is a study of blood T cell repertoires in COVID-19 (TCRdb year 2020). Describing the broader study: Collaborator samples came from the United States, Italy and Spain and covered acute and convalescent phases of COVID-19. The material from the prospective study consisted of cDNA or gDNA derived from T cells, B-cell-depleted T cells, or PBMCs. Deeply sampled blood TCRbeta repertoires from subjects exposed to, actively infected with, or recovered from COVID-19 were included in the dataset. The repertoires were made available in a free public database intended to serve as a resource for research on the immune response to SARS-CoV-2. Samples came from the ongoing ImmuneRACE study (first 160 participants) plus 1,254 subjects from 6 global collaborators. The sample metadata nearly always contained a de-identified subject ID, COVID-19 status, age in years and sex. Where available, HLA class I and class II types were obtained from metadata supplied by the sample provider rather than from assay-based typing. What the work shows at the level of the full study, not this receptor alone: The quantity of clinical and demographic metadata differed by source and by participant and was supplied without curation.

Via the germline V gene, CDR1 is KGHDR and CDR2 SFDVKD. Relative to germline, V is 4 bases shorter and J is 0 bases shorter, with 5 bases between their ends. The CDR3 goes from the cysteine to the phenylalanine over 13 residues. Of the read, only the CDR3 DNA is kept; its 39 bases are in frame from base 1. Concerning this clone itself: Its recognized antigen is unknown. Qualities for individual bases were not recorded, and no much larger clone is one base off.

TCRbeta CDR3 regions were amplified from genomic DNA using the immunoSEQ Assay, a bias-controlled multiplex PCR. Under the source paper's analysis protocol: The number of nucleated cells in each sample was estimated from the amplification of reference gene primers within the assay. Sequence reads were collapsed and filtered to measure the absolute abundance of every unique TCRbeta CDR3 rearrangement. For each sample, productive Simpson clonality was calculated as the square root of Simpson's diversity index across productive rearrangements. This is the immuneACCESS table as TCRdb keeps it, with only in-frame sequences that have V and J called. A part of the clones is gone; compared with another copy, unresolved V genes explain less than half, and the rest is unexplained. The DNA gave D and trimming, while V, J and clone size come from that table. The sample table shows some 89,000 clones, and approximately 80% are seen once. Around 7% of the sample belongs to the ten largest clones.

Whole blood was collected in K2EDTA tubes by collaborating institutions according to the institutions' own protocols. For TCRbeta analysis, collaborators shipped samples as frozen whole blood, isolated PBMCs, or DNA extracted from either of those sample types. This TCR was sampled from a man aged 65-85 years with acute or convalescent COVID-19. The specimen sequenced was peripheral blood. Here the chain combines TRBV24-1 and TRBJ1-2, with the D gene too uncertain to name. The DNA is as follows: TGTGCCACCAGTGACCGTCCTAACTATGGCTACACCTTC. The resulting protein is CATSDRPNYGYTF.